The T cell receptor (beta chain) described here comes from a study of cytomegalovirus exposure and HLA in healthy donors. This CDR3 has 14 residues. V was trimmed by 4 bases and J by 5 bases, leaving 13 bases between them. Germline CDR1 SGHDT, CDR2 YYEEEE. This clone was detected only once. Its target is unknown. General study results and limits: Within an earlier analysis, most TCR beta V segments proved productive either about 87% or about 30% of the time.

With 60 Vbeta and 13 Jbeta primers, the PCR was carried out. The table came from immunoSEQ multiplex PCR; TCRdb's copy has only in-frame clones and leaves some out. The repertoire holds 100,000 or so clones, with more than 75% as singletons. The sequence derives from a woman aged 40 to 55 in good health and CMV-seropositive. The sample was PBMCs. This chain uses TRBV5-6 with TRBJ1-5, with TRBD1 as a possible D gene (5 bases). CDR3 DNA sequence: TGTGCCAGCAGCCTTAGAGGGGAGGATCAGCCCCAGCATTTT. This translates into CASSLRGEDQPQHF.